What follows are 32 T cell receptor beta chains derived from one specimen sequenced in a study of cytomegalovirus exposure and HLA in healthy donors. With 60 Vbeta and 13 Jbeta primers, the PCR was carried out. Clones were read by immunoSEQ multiplex PCR, and TCRdb kept only the in-frame ones, dropping some. This table holds roughly 150,000 clones, 65% to 80% found once. Specimen: PBMCs. These receptors all stem from a middle-aged woman in good health and CMV-seropositive.

With regard to this clone: At the DNA level, this CDR3 is encoded by other sequences in the same sample as well. The V and J genes are TRBV4-1 and TRBJ1-2; D remains unclear. This CDR3 region has 14 residues. Looked up from germline, CDR1 is MGHRA and CDR2 is YSYEKL. Trimming stripped 1 base from V and 2 bases from J, with 8 bases between. CDR3 region: CASSQGTGNYGYTF. DNA for the CDR3: TGCGCCAGCAGCCAAGGTACGGGGAACTATGGCTACACCTTC.

The rearrangement uses TRBV9 and TRBJ1-1, with D unresolved. V shed 0 bases and J shed 4 bases, with 13 bases lying between them. This CDR3 has 15 amino acids. Germline assignment: CDR1 SGDLS and CDR2 YYNGEE. The CDR3 nucleotides are TGTGCCAGCAGCGTAGGTGCAGAGTCGGGCACTGAAGCTTTCTTT. Protein sequence: CASSVGAESGTEAFF.

This rearrangement joins TRBV6-6 to TRBJ1-1; possible D gene TRBD1, 5 bases. This CDR3 comprises 13 residues. V was shortened by 8 bases and J by 2 bases, with 12 bases between the two germline ends. CDR1 MNHNY and CDR2 SVGAGI come from the germline V gene (reference sequence). CDR3 in DNA: TGTGCCAGCGACCCGGGACTTAACACTGAAGCTTTCTTT. Translating gives CASDPGLNTEAFF.

The CDR3 here is CASSPLAGGTGELFF. The CDR3 DNA reads as TGTGCCAGCAGTCCCCTTGCGGGGGGAACCGGGGAGCTGTTTTTT. The chain recombines TRBV28 with TRBJ2-2, with 8 bases lining up with TRBD2. Unmatched junction bases numbered 7, after V lost 5 bases and J lost 5 bases. The CDR3 has 15 residues. Germline CDR1 is MDHEN and CDR2 is SYDVKM.

In the case of this clone: The same CDR3 arises from other DNA sequences in this sample as well. This chain links TRBV2 with TRBJ2-2, with D uncertain. Per germline, CDR1 SNHLY and CDR2 FYNNEI. Trimming removed 6 bases at V and 6 bases at J, with 20 bases between. This CDR3 spans 16 amino acids. The CDR3 reads CASRKEPNRSSGELFF. In DNA form, the CDR3 reads TGTGCCAGCAGAAAGGAACCAAATCGTAGCTCCGGGGAGCTGTTTTTT.

This chain uses TRBV4-1 with TRBJ2-2, with 8 nucleotides matching TRBD1. Germline V gives CDR1 MGHRA, CDR2 YSYEKL. V gave up 3 bases and J gave up 7 bases; unmatched junction bases: 13. The CDR3 runs 17 residues. The DNA for the CDR3 is TGCGCCAGCAGCCAGACATACGGACAGGGAATAAACGGGGAGCTGTTTTTT. Its protein product is CASSQTYGQGINGELFF.

This clone showed up just a few times. The chain links TRBV11-2 to TRBJ1-2; 8 nucleotides line up with TRBD1. The germline CDR1 and CDR2 sequences are SGHAT and FQNNGV. The CDR3 consists of 15 residues. V was pared by 4 bases and J by 3 bases, with 7 bases of the junction left unmatched. The CDR3: CASSSGQGFDYGYTF. For the CDR3, the DNA is TGTGCCAGCAGCTCCGGACAGGGATTTGACTATGGCTACACCTTC.

V usage is TRBV19 and J usage is TRBJ1-2; 7 bases align to TRBD1. Per the germline V gene, CDR1 is LNHDA and CDR2 is SQIVND (reference sequence). V lost 5 bases, J lost 3 bases, and 9 bases stayed unmatched. There are 15 residues in the CDR3. As DNA, the CDR3 is TGTGCCAGTAGTCAGAACCGACAGGGCCACTATGGCTACACCTTC. Its translation: CASSQNRQGHYGYTF.

Here the CDR3 reads CATQTQGAAEKLFF. The CDR3 DNA reads TGTGCCACCCAGACACAGGGTGCGGCCGAAAAACTGTTTTTT. This sequence joins TRBV6-1 and TRBJ1-4, with D perhaps matching TRBD1 (6 bases). The CDR3 extends over 14 amino acids. The V gene lost 10 bases and the J gene lost 8 bases, with 20 bases spanning the gap. Germline lookup yields CDR1 MNHNS and CDR2 SASEGT.

The V and J genes are TRBV6-4 and TRBJ1-1, with D hard to call. Trimming took 4 bases from V and 3 from J, leaving 9 bases between them. CDR1 and CDR2 from the germline V gene are MRHNA and SNTAGT. This CDR3 comprises 13 residues. The CDR3 protein is CASSVDTDTEAFF. For the CDR3, the DNA is TGTGCCAGCAGTGTTGACACCGACACTGAAGCTTTCTTT.

This clone was found a few times. The chain recombines TRBV30 with TRBJ1-2; D is undetermined. CDR1 is GTSNPN and CDR2 is SVGIG in the germline V gene (reference sequence). Trimming cost V 0 bases and J 7 bases, with 21 bases left between them. The length of the CDR3 is 16 residues. CDR3 protein: CAWSVSPDPSSPGYTF. CDR3 nucleotides: TGTGCCTGGAGTGTATCCCCCGACCCCAGTAGCCCTGGCTACACCTTC.

This rearrangement joins TRBV19 to TRBJ1-1; D not certain. CDR1 and CDR2 from the germline V gene are LNHDA and SQIVND (reference sequence). V was cut by 6 bases and J by 4 bases, with 12 bases left in between. This CDR3 is 13 amino acids long. CDR3 bases: TGTGCCAGTAGGATACGGGGTGTCACTGAAGCTTTCTTT. Translated: CASRIRGVTEAFF.

The rearrangement joins TRBV28 to TRBJ1-5; no reliable D call. Germline values: CDR1 MDHEN, CDR2 SYDVKM. The ends were cut back, 5 bases at V and 6 bases at J, with 17 bases in the middle. The CDR3 runs to 15 residues. DNA of the CDR3: TGTGCCAGCAGTCCTCTCCCGGGGATCGGTCAGCCCCAGCATTTT. Protein product: CASSPLPGIGQPQHF.

V usage is TRBV2 and J usage is TRBJ1-4; no clear D gene. Germline V lookup: CDR1 SNHLY, CDR2 FYNNEI. The CDR3 spans 14 residues. Trimming took 5 bases from V and 0 from J, leaving 7 bases between them. As DNA, the CDR3 is TGTGCCAGCAGTAGACGGGCAACTAATGAAAAACTGTTTTTT. This sequence encodes CASSRRATNEKLFF.

The V gene is TRBV7-3, the J gene TRBJ2-1; 10 positions match TRBD1. After removal of 4 bases from V and 7 bases from J, the junction contained 13 bases not matched to a gene. Per the germline V gene, CDR1 is SGHTA and CDR2 is FQGTGA. The CDR3 is 17 amino acids. The CDR3 is CASSSNTGTGDLNEQFF. The CDR3 region has the DNA TGTGCCAGCAGCTCCAATACCGGGACAGGGGATCTGAATGAGCAGTTCTTC.

The chain carries TRBV5-6 and TRBJ1-1; 8 nucleotides agree with TRBD1. Germline V gene lookup returns CDR1 SGHDT and CDR2 YYEEEE. This CDR3 contains 14 residues. The V segment lost 6 bases and the J segment 5 bases; nucleotides outside the gene matches: 9. DNA of the CDR3: TGTGCCAGCATCAGAGGACAGGGAAGAACTGAAGCTTTCTTT. Its protein is CASIRGQGRTEAFF.

V is TRBV7-2 and J is TRBJ2-7; 11 bases map to TRBD1. In germline, CDR1 is SGHTA, CDR2 FQGNSA. J was trimmed by 4 bases and V by 1 base; bases with no gene match: 15. The CDR3 totals 19 residues. CDR3 amino acids: CASSLDSVLWDRGRYEQYF. The CDR3 DNA reads as TGTGCCAGCAGCTTAGACTCGGTCCTTTGGGACAGGGGGAGATACGAGCAGTACTTC.

The chain employs TRBV5-5 and TRBJ2-1; D remains unclear. The germline V gene encodes CDR1 SGHKS and CDR2 YYEKEE (reference sequence). The CDR3 spans 14 residues. The V and J ends lost 0 bases and 9 bases respectively, with 13 bases between them. CDR3 coding DNA: TGTGCCAGCAGCTTGGAGTGGAGTAGTCGTGAGCAGTTCTTC. Its protein product is CASSLEWSSREQFF.

There are a few counts of this clone. J is TRBJ1-2 and V is TRBV4-3; TRBD1 agrees at 8 bases. The germline CDR1 and CDR2 sequences are LGHNA and YSLEER. The trim removed 2 bases at V and 12 bases at J, leaving 11 bases unmatched. The CDR3 totals 14 residues. The chain's CDR3 is CASSQYSGGGKNTF. CDR3 sequence (DNA): TGCGCCAGCAGCCAATATTCAGGGGGCGGGAAGAACACCTTC.

This clone was seen ten or more times. This sequence joins TRBV10-3 and TRBJ1-3; 7 bases line up with TRBD1. CDR3 length equals 16 residues. Per germline, CDR1 ENHRY and CDR2 SYGVKD. The V segment lost 6 bases and the J segment 2 bases; nucleotides outside the gene matches: 10. CDR3 residues: CAISALQGSTGNTIYF. CDR3 DNA sequence: TGTGCCATCAGCGCACTACAGGGGAGCACTGGAAACACCATATATTTT.

The CDR3 is CASSQDFGDTEAFF. Written as DNA, the CDR3 is TGCGCCAGCAGCCAAGATTTCGGGGACACTGAAGCTTTCTTT. The chain couples TRBV4-3 to TRBJ1-1, with D unresolved. CDR1 and CDR2 from the germline V gene are LGHNA and YSLEER. The CDR3 totals 14 residues. Trimming shortened V by 0 bases and J by 3 bases, and 8 bases separated the two germline ends.

The chain employs TRBV7-2 and TRBJ1-1; D gene unclear. CDR1 is SGHTA, CDR2 FQGNSA, per germline. Trimming took 4 bases from V and 1 from J, leaving 7 bases between them. This CDR3 region has 13 residues. The CDR3 DNA is TGTGCCAGCAGCTCCCCGTGGAACACTGAAGCTTTCTTT. It codes for CASSSPWNTEAFF. Filled out from reference TRBV7-2 and TRBJ1-1, the complete variable domain reads GAGVSQSPSNKVTEKGKDVELRCDPISGHTALYWYRQSLGQGLEFLIYFQGNSAPDKSGLPSDRFSAERTGGSVSTLTIQRTQQEDSAVYLCASSSPWNTEAFFGQGTRLTVV.

V usage is TRBV27 and J usage is TRBJ2-1; D perhaps matches TRBD2 (6 bases). Germline values: CDR1 MNHEY, CDR2 SMNVEV (reference sequence). The CDR3 runs to 17 residues. V was cut by 3 bases and J by 0 bases, with 15 bases left in between. The CDR3 protein is CASSLFGGTYSYNEQFF. CDR3 DNA sequence: TGTGCCAGCAGTTTGTTTGGCGGGACTTACTCCTACAATGAGCAGTTCTTC.

V and J are TRBV6-1 and TRBJ2-2, with D perhaps TRBD2 (5 bases). The V gene lost 2 bases and the J gene lost 4 bases, with 20 bases spanning the gap. The CDR3 is 18 amino acids. Germline V gene data show CDR1 as MNHNS and CDR2 as SASEGT. Here the CDR3 reads CASSELRVWLEGTGELFF. The CDR3 nucleotides are TGTGCCAGCAGTGAATTAAGGGTTTGGCTAGAGGGCACCGGGGAGCTGTTTTTT.

This clone occurred once. The chain links TRBV4-1 to TRBJ2-7; D might be TRBD2 (5 bases). The CDR3 extends over 16 amino acids. Trimming took off 0 bases at V and 4 bases at J, with 16 bases between the two ends. CDR1 MGHRA and CDR2 YSYEKL come from the germline V gene. The CDR3: CASSQEATRGPYEQYF. As DNA, the CDR3 is TGCGCCAGCAGCCAAGAGGCAACTCGGGGTCCTTACGAGCAGTACTTC.

V is TRBV6-1 and J is TRBJ1-2; a possible D gene is TRBD1 (6 bases). CDR1 is MNHNS, CDR2 SASEGT, per germline. The CDR3 covers 13 residues. V lost 3 bases and J 5 bases, leaving 10 bases between the germline ends. The CDR3 region is CASSDTGTYGYTF. The DNA of the CDR3 is TGTGCCAGCAGTGACACAGGGACGTATGGCTACACCTTC.

This CDR3 is CASSTPSRGTEAFF. CDR3 nucleotides: TGTGCCAGCAGTACCCCGTCCCGCGGAACTGAAGCTTTCTTT. The J gene is TRBJ1-1, the V gene TRBV6-5; D is uncertain. This CDR3 is built from 14 residues. V dropped 5 bases and J dropped 5 bases, with 15 bases sitting between them. Germline CDR1 MNHEY, CDR2 SVGAGI.

This clone was found once. The CDR3 DNA is TGCGCCAGCAGCTTGGGGAGACAGTTCTTCTCTGGAAACACCATATATTTT. This encodes CASSLGRQFFSGNTIYF. The chain recombines TRBV5-1 with TRBJ1-3, with D tentatively TRBD1 (5 bases). The V end was cut by 0 bases, the J end by 0 bases, with 13 bases between. CDR3 length: 17 amino acids. The germline CDR1 and CDR2 sequences are SGHRS and YFSETQ.

The V gene is TRBV7-9, the J gene TRBJ2-3, with D possibly matching TRBD2 (5 bases). There are 14 residues in the CDR3. V shed 5 bases and J shed 5 bases, with 14 bases lying between them. Germline loops: CDR1 SEHNR, CDR2 FQNEAQ (reference sequence). The CDR3 nucleotides read TGTGCCAGCAGCCCCCACACTAGTATAGATACGCAGTATTTT. Translation gives CASSPHTSIDTQYF.

The chain recombines TRBV30 with TRBJ2-2; 12 bases align to TRBD1. The germline CDR1 and CDR2 sequences are GTSNPN and SVGIG (reference sequence). This CDR3 has 15 amino acids. The J segment lost 3 bases and the V segment lost 4 bases, leaving 3 bases of the junction unmatched. Written as DNA, the CDR3 is TGTGCCTGGAAGGGACAGGGGGCGTACACCGGGGAGCTGTTTTTT. Its translation is CAWKGQGAYTGELFF.

This clone was seen more than once but under ten times. The chain is built from TRBV6-1 and TRBJ1-6, with a weak D call TRBD1 (6 bases). V lost 5 bases, J lost 10 bases, and 12 bases lay in between. From germline, CDR1 is MNHNS and CDR2 SASEGT. The CDR3 consists of 13 residues. The CDR3 DNA sequence: TGTGCCAGCAGTTCCAAAGGGGGATCACCCCTCCACTTT. Translating it yields CASSSKGGSPLHF.

The V call is TRBV7-9, the J call TRBJ2-1, with 11 nucleotides matching TRBD2. The CDR3 is 15 residues long. With V trimmed by 5 bases and J by 7 bases, 7 bases remained unmatched. Germline V gene sequence: CDR1 SEHNR, CDR2 FQNEAQ (reference sequence). CDR3 DNA sequence: TGTGCCAGCAGCCTTCGGGTAGCGGGGGGGAATGAGCAGTTCTTC. Its translation is CASSLRVAGGNEQFF.